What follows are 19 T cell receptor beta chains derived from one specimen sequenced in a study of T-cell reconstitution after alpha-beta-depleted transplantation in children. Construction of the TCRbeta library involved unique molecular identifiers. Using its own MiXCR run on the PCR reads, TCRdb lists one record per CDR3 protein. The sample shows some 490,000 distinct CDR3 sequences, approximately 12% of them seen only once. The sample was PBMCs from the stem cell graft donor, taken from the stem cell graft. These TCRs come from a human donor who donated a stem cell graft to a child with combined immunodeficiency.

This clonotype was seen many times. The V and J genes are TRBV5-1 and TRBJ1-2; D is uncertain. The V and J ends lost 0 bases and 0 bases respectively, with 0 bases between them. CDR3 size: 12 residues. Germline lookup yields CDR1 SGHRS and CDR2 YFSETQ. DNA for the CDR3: TGCGCCAGCAGCTTGGCTAACTATGGCTACACCTTC. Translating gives CASSLANYGYTF.

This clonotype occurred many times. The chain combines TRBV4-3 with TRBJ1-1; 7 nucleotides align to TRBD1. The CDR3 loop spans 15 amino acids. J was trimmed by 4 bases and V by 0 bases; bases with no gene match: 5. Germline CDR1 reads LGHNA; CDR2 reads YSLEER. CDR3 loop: CASSQDPGQLTEAFF. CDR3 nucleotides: TGCGCCAGCAGCCAAGATCCGGGACAGCTCACTGAAGCTTTCTTT.

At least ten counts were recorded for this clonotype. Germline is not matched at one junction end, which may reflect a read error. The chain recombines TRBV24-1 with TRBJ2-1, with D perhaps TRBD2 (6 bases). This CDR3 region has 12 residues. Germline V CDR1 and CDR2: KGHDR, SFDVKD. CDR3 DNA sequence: TGTGCCACCAGTGATCCGGGGGTCGCCCCGATCTTC. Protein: CATSDPGVAPIF.

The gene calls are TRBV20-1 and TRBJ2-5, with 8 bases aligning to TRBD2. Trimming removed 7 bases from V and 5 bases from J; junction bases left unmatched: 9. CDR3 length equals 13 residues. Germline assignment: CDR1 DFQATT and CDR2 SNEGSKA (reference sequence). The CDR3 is CSGLGGAGETQYF. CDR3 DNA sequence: TGCAGTGGTCTCGGGGGGGCTGGGGAGACCCAGTACTTC.

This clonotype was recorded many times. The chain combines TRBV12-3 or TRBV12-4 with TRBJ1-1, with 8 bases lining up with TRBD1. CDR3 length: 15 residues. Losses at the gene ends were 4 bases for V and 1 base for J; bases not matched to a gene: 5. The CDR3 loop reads CASSSTGTGNTEAFF. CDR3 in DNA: TGTGCCAGCAGTTCGACCGGGACAGGGAACACTGAAGCTTTCTTT.

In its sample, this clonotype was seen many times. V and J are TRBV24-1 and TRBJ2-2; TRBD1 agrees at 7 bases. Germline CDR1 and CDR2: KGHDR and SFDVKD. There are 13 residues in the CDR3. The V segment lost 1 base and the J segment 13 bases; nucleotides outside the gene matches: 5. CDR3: CATSDFRQGALFF. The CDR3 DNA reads TGTGCCACCAGTGATTTTCGACAGGGCGCGCTGTTTTTT.

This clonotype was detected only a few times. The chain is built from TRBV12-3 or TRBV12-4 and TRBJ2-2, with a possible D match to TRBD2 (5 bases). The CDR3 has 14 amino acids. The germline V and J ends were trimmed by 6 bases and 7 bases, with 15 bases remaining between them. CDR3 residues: CASSPFVGVGELFF. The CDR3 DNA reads TGTGCCAGCAGCCCCTTTGTCGGGGTCGGGGAGCTGTTTTTT.

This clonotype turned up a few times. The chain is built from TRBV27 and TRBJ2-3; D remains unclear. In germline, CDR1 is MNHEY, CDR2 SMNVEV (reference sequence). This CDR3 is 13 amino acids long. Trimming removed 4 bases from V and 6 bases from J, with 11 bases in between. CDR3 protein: CASSSISSDTQYF. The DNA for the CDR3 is TGTGCCAGCAGTTCGATCAGTTCGGATACGCAGTATTTT.

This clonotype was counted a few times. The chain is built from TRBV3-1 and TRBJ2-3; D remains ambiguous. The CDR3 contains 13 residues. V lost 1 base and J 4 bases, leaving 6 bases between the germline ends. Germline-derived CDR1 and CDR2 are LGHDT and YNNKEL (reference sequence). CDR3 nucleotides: TGTGCCAGCAGCCAAGTTGTGGCAGATACGCAGTATTTT. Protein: CASSQVVADTQYF.

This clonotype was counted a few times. The CDR3 DNA sequence: TGTGCCTGGAGTGTACTAGGCACCGGGGAGCTGTTTTTT. It translates to CAWSVLGTGELFF. J is TRBJ2-2 and V is TRBV30; maybe TRBD2 (5 bases). Germline loops: CDR1 GTSNPN, CDR2 SVGIG (reference sequence). The CDR3 runs to 13 residues. Deletions cut 0 bases from V and 4 bases from J, with 6 bases between. Full variable domain (rest looked up from reference TRBV30 and TRBJ2-2): SQTIHQWPATLVQPVGSPLSLECTVEGTSNPNLYWYRQAAGRGLQLLFYSVGIGQISSEVPQNLSASRPQDRQFILSSKKLLLSDSGFYLCAWSVLGTGELFFGEGSRLTVL.

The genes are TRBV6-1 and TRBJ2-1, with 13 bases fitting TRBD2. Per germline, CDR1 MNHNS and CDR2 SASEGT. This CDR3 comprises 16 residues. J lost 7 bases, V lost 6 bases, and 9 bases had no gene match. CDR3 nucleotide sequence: TGTGCCAGCAGGGGACTAGCGGGACTAAAAGGAAATGAGCAGTTCTTC. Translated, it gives CASRGLAGLKGNEQFF.

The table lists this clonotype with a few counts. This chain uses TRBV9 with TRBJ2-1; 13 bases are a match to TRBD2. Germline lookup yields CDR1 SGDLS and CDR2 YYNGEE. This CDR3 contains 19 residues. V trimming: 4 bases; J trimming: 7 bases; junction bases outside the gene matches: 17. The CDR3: CASSPSVSPGLAGRNEQFF. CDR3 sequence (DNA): TGTGCCAGCAGCCCGTCCGTCAGCCCGGGACTAGCGGGAAGGAATGAGCAGTTCTTC.

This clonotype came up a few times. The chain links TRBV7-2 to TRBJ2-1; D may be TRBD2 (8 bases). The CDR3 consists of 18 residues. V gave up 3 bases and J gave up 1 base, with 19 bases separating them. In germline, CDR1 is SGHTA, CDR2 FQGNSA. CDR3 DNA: TGTGCCAGCAGCTTTACGGGAGGGGGCTACTATTCCTACAATGAGCAGTTCTTC. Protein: CASSFTGGGYYSYNEQFF.

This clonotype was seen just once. The CDR3 nucleotides read TGTGCCAGCAGCCGGGAGGGGACCGAGCAGTACTTC. Translated: CASSREGTEQYF. The chain combines TRBV7-9 with TRBJ2-7; 8 nucleotides line up with TRBD2. This CDR3 has 12 residues. The germline V gene has CDR1 SEHNR and CDR2 FQNEAQ (reference sequence). Trimming cost V 5 bases and J 6 bases; bases outside gene matches: 3.

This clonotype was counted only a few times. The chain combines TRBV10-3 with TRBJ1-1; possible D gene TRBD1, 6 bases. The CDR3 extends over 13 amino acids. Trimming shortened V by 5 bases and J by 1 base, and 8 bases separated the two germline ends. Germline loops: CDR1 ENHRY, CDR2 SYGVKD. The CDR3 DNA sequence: TGTGCCATCAGTTGGACAGAGAACACTGAAGCTTTCTTT. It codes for CAISWTENTEAFF.

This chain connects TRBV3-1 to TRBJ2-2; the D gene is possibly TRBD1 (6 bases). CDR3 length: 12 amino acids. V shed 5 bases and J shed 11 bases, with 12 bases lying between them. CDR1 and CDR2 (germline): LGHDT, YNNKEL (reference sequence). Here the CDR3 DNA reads TGTGCCAGCAGCTCTCGACAGGTCGAGCTGTTTTTT. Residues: CASSSRQVELFF.

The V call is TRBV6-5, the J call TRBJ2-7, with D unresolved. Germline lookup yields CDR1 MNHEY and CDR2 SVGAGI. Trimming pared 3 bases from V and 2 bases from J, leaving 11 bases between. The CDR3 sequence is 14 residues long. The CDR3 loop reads CASSYGSGAYEQYF. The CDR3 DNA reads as TGTGCCAGCAGTTATGGATCAGGAGCCTACGAGCAGTACTTC.

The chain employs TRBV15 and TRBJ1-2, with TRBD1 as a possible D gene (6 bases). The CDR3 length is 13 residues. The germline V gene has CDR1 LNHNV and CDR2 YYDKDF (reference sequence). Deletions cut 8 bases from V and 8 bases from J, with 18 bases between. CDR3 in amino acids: CATAEGGGVGYTF. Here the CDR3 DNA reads TGTGCCACCGCTGAAGGGGGGGGCGTAGGCTACACCTTC.

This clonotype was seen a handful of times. The CDR3: CATSERQGTTLKNIQYF. As DNA, the CDR3 is TGTGCCACCAGTGAAAGACAGGGGACTACCCTAAAAAACATTCAGTACTTC. This chain joins TRBV24-1 and TRBJ2-4; TRBD1 is a possible D gene (8 bases). Germline CDR1 and CDR2: KGHDR and SFDVKD. Trimming took off 4 bases at V and 4 bases at J, with 19 bases between the two ends. CDR3 size: 17 residues.